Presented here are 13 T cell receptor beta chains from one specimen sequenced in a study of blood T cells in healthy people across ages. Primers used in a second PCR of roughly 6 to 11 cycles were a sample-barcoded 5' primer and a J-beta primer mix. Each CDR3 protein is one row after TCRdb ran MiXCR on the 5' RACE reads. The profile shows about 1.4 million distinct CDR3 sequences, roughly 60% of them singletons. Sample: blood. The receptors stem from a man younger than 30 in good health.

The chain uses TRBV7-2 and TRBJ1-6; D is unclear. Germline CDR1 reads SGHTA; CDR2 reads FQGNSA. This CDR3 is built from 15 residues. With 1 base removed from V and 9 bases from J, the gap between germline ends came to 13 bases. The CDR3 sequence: CASSLVGERSSPLHF. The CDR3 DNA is TGTGCCAGCAGCTTAGTTGGGGAGCGTTCTTCACCCCTCCACTTT.

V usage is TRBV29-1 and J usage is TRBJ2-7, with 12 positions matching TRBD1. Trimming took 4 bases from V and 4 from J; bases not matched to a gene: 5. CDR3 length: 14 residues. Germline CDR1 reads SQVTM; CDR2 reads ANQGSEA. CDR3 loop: CSVAGTGGLYEQYF. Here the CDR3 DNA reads TGCAGCGTTGCCGGGACAGGGGGCTTGTACGAGCAGTACTTC.

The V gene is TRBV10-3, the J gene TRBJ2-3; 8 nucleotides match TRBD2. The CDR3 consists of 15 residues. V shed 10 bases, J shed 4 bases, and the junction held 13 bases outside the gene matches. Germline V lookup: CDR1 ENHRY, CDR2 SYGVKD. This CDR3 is CATRGGLARSDTQYF. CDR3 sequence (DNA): TGTGCCACCAGGGGTGGACTAGCTAGATCAGATACGCAGTATTTT.

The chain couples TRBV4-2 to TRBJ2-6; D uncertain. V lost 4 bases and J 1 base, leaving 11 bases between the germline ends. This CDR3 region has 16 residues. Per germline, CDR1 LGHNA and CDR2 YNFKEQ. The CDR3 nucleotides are TGTGCCAGCAGCCGAGATCGGCAGTCTGGGGCCAACGTCCTGACTTTC. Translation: CASSRDRQSGANVLTF.

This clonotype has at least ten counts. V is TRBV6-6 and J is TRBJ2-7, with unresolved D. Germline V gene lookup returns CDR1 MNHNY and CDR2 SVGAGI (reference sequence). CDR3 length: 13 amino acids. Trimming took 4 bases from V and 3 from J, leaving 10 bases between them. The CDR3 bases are TGTGCCAGCAGTTTATCAGAAATCTACGAGCAGTACTTC. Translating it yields CASSLSEIYEQYF.

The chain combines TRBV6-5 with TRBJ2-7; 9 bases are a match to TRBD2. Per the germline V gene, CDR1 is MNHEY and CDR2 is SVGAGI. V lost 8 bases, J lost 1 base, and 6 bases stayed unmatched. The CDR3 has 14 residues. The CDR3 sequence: CASGPAGGSYEQYF. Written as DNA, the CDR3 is TGTGCCAGCGGTCCGGCGGGAGGGTCCTACGAGCAGTACTTC.

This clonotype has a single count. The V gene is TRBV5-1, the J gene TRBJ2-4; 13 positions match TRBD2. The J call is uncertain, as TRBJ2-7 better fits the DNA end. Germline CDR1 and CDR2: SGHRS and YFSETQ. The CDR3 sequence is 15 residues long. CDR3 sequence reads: CASSATGLAGAEQYF. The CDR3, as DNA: TGCGCCAGCAGCGCGACTGGACTAGCGGGAGCCGAGCAGTACTTC.

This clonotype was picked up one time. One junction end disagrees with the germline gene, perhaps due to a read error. CDR3 bases: TGTGCCCGCAGGCGAGGGGGCTACGAGCAGTACTTC. It specifies CARRRGGYEQYF. The rearrangement uses TRBV28 and TRBJ2-7, with a tentative D call TRBD1 (6 bases). The CDR3 runs 12 residues. In germline, CDR1 is MDHEN, CDR2 SYDVKM.

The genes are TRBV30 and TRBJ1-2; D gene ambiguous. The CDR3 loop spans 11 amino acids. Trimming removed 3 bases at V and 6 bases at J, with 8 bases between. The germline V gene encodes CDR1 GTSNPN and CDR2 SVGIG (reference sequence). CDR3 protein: CAWRSFNGYTF. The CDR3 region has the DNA TGTGCCTGGAGGTCATTTAATGGCTACACCTTC.

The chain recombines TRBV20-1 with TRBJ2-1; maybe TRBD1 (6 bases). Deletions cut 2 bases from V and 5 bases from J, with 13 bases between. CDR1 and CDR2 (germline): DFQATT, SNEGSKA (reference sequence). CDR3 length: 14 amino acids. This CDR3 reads CSARIPGVDNEQFF. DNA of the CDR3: TGCAGTGCTAGAATCCCAGGGGTTGACAATGAGCAGTTCTTC.

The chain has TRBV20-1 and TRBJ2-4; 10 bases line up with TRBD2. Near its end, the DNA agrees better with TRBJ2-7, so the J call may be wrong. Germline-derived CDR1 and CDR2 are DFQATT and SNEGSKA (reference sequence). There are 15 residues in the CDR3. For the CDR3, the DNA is TGCAGTGCTAGCTCCCTAGCGGGAGTACCCTACGAGCAGTACTTC. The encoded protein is CSASSLAGVPYEQYF.

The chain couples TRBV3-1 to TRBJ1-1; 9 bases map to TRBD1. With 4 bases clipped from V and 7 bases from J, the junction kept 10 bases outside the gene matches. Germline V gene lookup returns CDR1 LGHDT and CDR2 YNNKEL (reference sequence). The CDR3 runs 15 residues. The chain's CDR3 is CASSRSRDRDGEAFF. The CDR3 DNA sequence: TGTGCCAGCAGCCGGTCCCGGGACAGGGACGGTGAAGCTTTCTTT.

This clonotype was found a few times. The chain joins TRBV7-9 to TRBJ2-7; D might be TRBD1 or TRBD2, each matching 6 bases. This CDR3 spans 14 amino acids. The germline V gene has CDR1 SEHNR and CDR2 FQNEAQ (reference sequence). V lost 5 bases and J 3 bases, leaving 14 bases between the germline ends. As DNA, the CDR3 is TGTGCCAGCAGCACAGGGACTTCTTACTACGAGCAGTACTTC. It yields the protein CASSTGTSYYEQYF. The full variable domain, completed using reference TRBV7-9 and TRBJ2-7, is DTGVSQNPRHKITKRGQNVTFRCDPISEHNRLYWYRQTLGQGPEFLTYFQNEAQLEKSRLLSDRFSAERPKGSFSTLEIQRTEQGDSAMYLCASSTGTSYYEQYFGPGTRLTVT.